The rows below give T cell receptor beta chains drawn from one sample of a study of blood T cell repertoires in COVID-19. Using immunoSEQ multiplex PCR, the repertoire was profiled, and TCRdb retains in-frame clones only, with some absent. The sample has about 260,000 clones; about 88% are singletons. Specimen: peripheral blood. These receptors were obtained from a man younger than 30 with active or convalescent COVID-19. CDR3s include the opening cysteine and the closing phenylalanine or tryptophan. Each record gives: V gene, J gene, D gene, clone size, CDR3 protein, CDR3 DNA. The D gene is left open where the match is weak. Clone size is shown for a subset of rows, as once, few, many or a class of expanded clone.

v_call: TRBV10-3
j_call: TRBJ2-7
d_call: NA
clone_size: few
cdr3_aa: CAISESPSNSGYEQYF
cdr3_nt: TGTGCCATCAGTGAGTCGCCCTCTAATAGCGGATACGAGCAGTACTTC

v_call: TRBV29-1
j_call: TRBJ2-1
d_call: NA
clone_size: NA
cdr3_aa: CSVRNRESNEQFF
cdr3_nt: TGCAGCGTCCGGAATCGGGAAAGCAATGAGCAGTTCTTC

v_call: TRBV27
j_call: TRBJ2-2
d_call: TRBD1
clone_size: NA
cdr3_aa: CASSPYGTANTGELFF
cdr3_nt: TGTGCCAGCAGTCCCTATGGGACAGCGAACACCGGGGAGCTGTTTTTT

v_call: TRBV14
j_call: TRBJ1-3
d_call: NA
clone_size: NA
cdr3_aa: CASSQLPSRENTIYF
cdr3_nt: TGTGCCAGCAGCCAATTACCCTCTCGGGAAAACACCATATATTTT

v_call: TRBV3-1/TRBV3-2
j_call: TRBJ2-2
d_call: NA
clone_size: once
cdr3_aa: CASRPGTHGAGELFF
cdr3_nt: TGTGCCAGCAGGCCCGGGACTCACGGCGCCGGGGAGCTGTTTTTT

v_call: TRBV15
j_call: TRBJ1-4
d_call: NA
clone_size: NA
cdr3_aa: CATSRREYGKLFF
cdr3_nt: TGTGCCACCAGCAGACGGGAGTATGGAAAACTGTTTTTT

v_call: TRBV5-4
j_call: TRBJ1-2
d_call: TRBD1
clone_size: once
cdr3_aa: CASSGGQGVANYGYTF
cdr3_nt: TGTGCCAGCAGCGGGGGACAGGGTGTCGCTAACTATGGCTACACCTTC

v_call: TRBV19
j_call: TRBJ1-4
d_call: NA
clone_size: NA
cdr3_aa: CASSPPGRRGEKLFF
cdr3_nt: TGTGCCAGTAGTCCCCCCGGGAGAAGGGGTGAAAAACTGTTTTTT

v_call: TRBV29-1
j_call: TRBJ2-3
d_call: NA
clone_size: NA
cdr3_aa: CSLKTNTDTQYF
cdr3_nt: TGCAGCCTTAAGACAAACACAGATACGCAGTATTTT

v_call: TRBV24-1
j_call: TRBJ1-5
d_call: TRBD1
clone_size: NA
cdr3_aa: CATSDWDSNQPQHF
cdr3_nt: TGTGCCACCAGTGATTGGGACAGTAATCAGCCCCAGCATTTT

v_call: TRBV2
j_call: TRBJ2-7
d_call: NA
clone_size: NA
cdr3_aa: CASSEAGGGAASYEQYF
cdr3_nt: TGTGCCAGCAGTGAAGCGGGTGGTGGAGCCGCCTCCTACGAGCAGTACTTC

v_call: TRBV30
j_call: TRBJ1-1
d_call: NA
clone_size: NA
cdr3_aa: CAWSDLSMNTEAFF
cdr3_nt: TGTGCCTGGAGTGATCTATCTATGAACACTGAAGCTTTCTTT

v_call: TRBV19
j_call: TRBJ1-1
d_call: NA
clone_size: NA
cdr3_aa: CASSIGRTEAFF
cdr3_nt: TGTGCCAGTAGTATTGGGAGGACTGAAGCTTTCTTT

v_call: TRBV3-1/TRBV3-2
j_call: TRBJ2-5
d_call: TRBD2
clone_size: NA
cdr3_aa: CASSQVLAGAIWGETQYF
cdr3_nt: TGTGCCAGCAGCCAAGTACTAGCGGGGGCCATATGGGGAGAGACCCAGTACTTC